The subject of this entry is one T cell receptor (beta chain). Germline assignment: CDR1 SGHAT and CDR2 FQNNGV. The CDR3 totals 15 residues. The V and J ends lost 0 bases and 2 bases respectively, with 11 bases between them. The data stem from a study of T cell changes during pregnancy in multiple sclerosis. TCRdb's table, derived via immunoSEQ multiplex PCR, lists solely in-frame clones and lacks some. The data contain around 67,000 clones, approximately 90% of them singletons. This receptor was taken from a female donor with multiple sclerosis, enrolled in a pregnancy study. This specimen consisted of peripheral blood, obtained in the first trimester of pregnancy. The V gene is TRBV11-2, the J gene TRBJ2-7; TRBD1 is a possible D gene (5 bases). The CDR3, as DNA: TGTGCCAGCAGCTTAGAGGCAGGGATTACCTACGAGCAGTACTTC. It translates to CASSLEAGITYEQYF.